These 14 T cell receptor beta chains came from one sample sequenced in a study of human T cells and chemical hapten exposure. Via MiXCR, TCRdb re-called the RACE reads, giving one row per CDR3 protein. The sample lists approximately 82,000 distinct CDR3 sequences; less than 8.5% were seen once. Specified time point: patch test 2, 6 weeks after DPC sensitization. Treatment of the sample: therapeutic diphenylcyclopropenone sensitization with weekly scalp DPC. This specimen was whole blood, taken in connection with sensitization to the hapten diphenylcyclopropenone (DPC). These receptors were taken from a woman aged 25 to 39 with alopecia areata. Some clones in this sample may be carry-over from other donors' samples.

The chain couples TRBV29-1 to TRBJ1-1; TRBD1 aligns across 10 bases. Looked up from germline, CDR1 is SQVTM and CDR2 is ANQGSEA. V lost 5 bases, J lost 3 bases, and 6 bases stayed unmatched. This CDR3 has 14 amino acids. The CDR3 region has the DNA TGCAGCGTTAGTATCGGACAGGGGGACACTGAAGCTTTCTTT. Encoded protein: CSVSIGQGDTEAFF.

This clonotype has a count of ten or more. This chain uses TRBV25-1 with TRBJ1-1; 7 nucleotides line up with TRBD1. With V trimmed by 4 bases and J by 5 bases, 19 bases remained unmatched. This CDR3 comprises 18 residues. Germline lookup yields CDR1 MGHDK and CDR2 SYGVNS. The CDR3 nucleotides read TGTGCCAGCAGTGGACCCTTTAAAACTTCGACAGGGATGACTGAAGCTTTCTTT. Encoded protein: CASSGPFKTSTGMTEAFF.

This clonotype was recorded a few times. V is TRBV30 and J is TRBJ1-4, with TRBD1 matching 7 bases. CDR3 length equals 14 residues. Losses at the gene ends were 1 base for V and 14 bases for J; bases not matched to a gene: 13. The germline CDR1 and CDR2 sequences are GTSNPN and SVGIG (reference sequence). CDR3 bases: TGTGCCTGGAGTGGTTTAGGACAGGCGGACGGTCTGTTTTTT. Its translation is CAWSGLGQADGLFF.

The genes are TRBV2 and TRBJ2-1; 7 bases are shared with TRBD1. The V gene end was trimmed by 6 bases and the J gene end by 3 bases; junction bases not matched to a gene: 11. This CDR3 has 16 residues. Germline lookup yields CDR1 SNHLY and CDR2 FYNNEI. CDR3 sequence reads: CASSSARDRNYNEQFF. DNA of the CDR3: TGTGCCAGCAGCTCAGCCCGGGACAGAAACTACAATGAGCAGTTCTTC.

This clonotype was detected ten times or more. The chain has TRBV7-6 and TRBJ2-2; possible D gene TRBD1, 6 bases. This CDR3 spans 16 amino acids. With 5 bases removed from V and 5 bases from J, the gap between germline ends came to 18 bases. CDR1 is SGHVS, CDR2 FNYEAQ, per germline. The chain's CDR3 is CASSPITPQGTGELFF. In DNA, the CDR3 is TGTGCCAGCAGCCCAATCACCCCTCAGGGGACCGGGGAGCTGTTTTTT.

This clonotype was found many times. This chain connects TRBV20-1 to TRBJ1-1; D is possibly TRBD1 (5 bases). Germline CDR1 is DFQATT and CDR2 is SNEGSKA (reference sequence). V was shortened by 5 bases and J by 0 bases, with 25 bases between the two germline ends. The CDR3 runs to 18 residues. CDR3 in amino acids: CSAGGVVRWGVMNTEAFF. CDR3 sequence (DNA): TGCAGTGCTGGGGGTGTTGTTAGATGGGGAGTTATGAACACTGAAGCTTTCTTT.

At least ten counts were recorded for this clonotype. The chain links TRBV12-3 or TRBV12-4 to TRBJ2-3, with no clear D. The length of the CDR3 is 12 residues. V was shortened by 4 bases and J by 2 bases, with 4 bases between the two germline ends. CDR3 residues: CASSSVTDTQYF. CDR3 sequence (DNA): TGTGCCAGCAGTTCGGTCACAGATACGCAGTATTTT.

The chain has TRBV6-5 and TRBJ2-3; no firm D call. Germline V lookup: CDR1 MNHEY, CDR2 SVGAGI. This CDR3 is 14 amino acids long. Between the trimmed V and J ends, which lost 2 bases and 0 bases, there was a span of 6 bases. The CDR3 DNA is TGTGCCAGCAGTTACGGAGAGAGCACAGATACGCAGTATTTT. Amino acid sequence: CASSYGESTDTQYF.

This clonotype was observed at least ten times. The chain combines TRBV11-2 with TRBJ1-4; D perhaps matches TRBD1 (5 bases). CDR3 length: 14 amino acids. Trimming pared 0 bases from V and 13 bases from J, leaving 15 bases between. The germline V gene encodes CDR1 SGHAT and CDR2 FQNNGV. The CDR3: CASSLDSGPRLLFF. CDR3 nucleotide sequence: TGTGCCAGCAGCTTAGATTCGGGGCCGAGGCTACTGTTTTTT.

This clonotype has only a few counts. The V gene is TRBV7-2, the J gene TRBJ2-1, with 7 bases matching TRBD1. Germline CDR1 and CDR2: SGHTA and FQGNSA. V was clipped by 5 bases and J by 6 bases; unmatched bases: 16. This CDR3 is 17 amino acids long. This CDR3 is CASSPSGQLKGGNEQFF. CDR3 bases: TGTGCCAGCAGCCCCTCGGGACAGTTAAAAGGGGGCAATGAGCAGTTCTTC.

This clonotype appeared many times. The genes are TRBV6-6 and TRBJ2-1, with TRBD2 identical over 8 bases. This CDR3 region has 16 residues. J lost 0 bases, V lost 5 bases, and 6 bases had no gene match. Germline V gene data show CDR1 as MNHNY and CDR2 as SVGAGI (reference sequence). The CDR3 spells CASSRQAGGSYNEQFF. In DNA form, the CDR3 reads TGTGCCAGCAGTCGACAGGCGGGAGGCTCCTACAATGAGCAGTTCTTC.

This clonotype was recorded many times. The chain links TRBV5-1 to TRBJ1-6; no reliable D call. From germline, CDR1 is SGHRS and CDR2 YFSETQ. V lost 0 bases and J lost 7, with 8 bases in between. The length of the CDR3 is 14 residues. The CDR3 nucleotides read TGCGCCAGCAGCTTGGACACTTGGAATTCACCCCTCCACTTT. Protein: CASSLDTWNSPLHF.

This clonotype was observed at least ten times. The rearrangement links TRBV20-1 to TRBJ2-3, with a possible D match to TRBD1 (5 bases). This CDR3 is 12 amino acids long. CDR1 and CDR2 (germline): DFQATT, SNEGSKA (reference sequence). The V and J ends lost 3 bases and 7 bases respectively, with 11 bases between them. This chain's CDR3 is CSASSPGNTQYF. The CDR3 coding sequence is TGCAGTGCTAGTTCCCCAGGGAATACGCAGTATTTT.

The table lists this clonotype with many counts. V gene TRBV6-5 combines with J gene TRBJ2-5, with a possible D match to TRBD1 (5 bases). Looked up from germline, CDR1 is MNHEY and CDR2 is SVGAGI. V was clipped by 2 bases and J by 1 base, with 11 bases between them. The CDR3 covers 15 residues. CDR3 sequence: CASSYALTVQETQYF. CDR3 sequence (DNA): TGTGCCAGCAGTTACGCTTTGACAGTCCAAGAGACCCAGTACTTC.